The rows below give T cell receptor beta chains drawn from one sample of a study of T-cell reconstitution after alpha-beta-depleted transplantation in children. TCRdb independently ran MiXCR on the PCR reads; one entry per CDR3 protein. This sample has 90,000 to 130,000 distinct CDR3 sequences, with around 10% found just once. Sequenced material: PBMCs from the stem cell graft donor, taken from the stem cell graft. Receptors were obtained from a human donor who donated a stem cell graft to a child with acute lymphoblastic leukemia. CDR3s include the opening cysteine and the closing phenylalanine or tryptophan. D genes are given only for firm matches. The size entry is marked missing in some rows and otherwise reads once, few, many or a size class.

v_call	j_call	d_call	clone_size	cdr3_length	cdr3_nt	cdr3_aa
TRBV5-1	TRBJ2-3	.	many	16	TGCGCCAGCAGCCTTCTCCGGGACGGCGGCACAGATACGCAGTATTTT	CASSLLRDGGTDTQYF
TRBV24-1	TRBJ2-1	.	.	13	TGTGCCACCAGTGATTTCTTAGCAGGTGAGCAGTTCTTC	CATSDFLAGEQFF
TRBV29-1	TRBJ2-3	.	many	11	TGCAGCGTTGAAGTCTCAAGACGGCAGTATTTT	CSVEVSRRQYF
TRBV18	TRBJ2-3	TRBD1	many	15	TGTGCCAGCTCTCCGGGACAGGGAAGCACAGATACGCAGTATTTT	CASSPGQGSTDTQYF
TRBV29-1	TRBJ2-7	.	many	14	TGCAGCGTTGAAGGTCAGCCAGGGACGGCCGAGCAGTACTTC	CSVEGQPGTAEQYF
TRBV12-3/TRBV12-4	TRBJ2-3	TRBD1	many	14	TGTGCCAGCAGTTTACAGGGGGGCACAGATACGCAGTATTTT	CASSLQGGTDTQYF
TRBV10-3	TRBJ1-1	.	many	15	TGTGCCATCAGTGCTCTTCTAAGTGGGAACACTGAAGCTTTCTTT	CAISALLSGNTEAFF
TRBV7-2	TRBJ2-5	TRBD2	many	16	TGTGCCAGCAGCCCTAGCGGGATACCCACTGGAGAGACCCAGTACTTC	CASSPSGIPTGETQYF
TRBV5-1	TRBJ2-7	TRBD1	many	15	TGCGCCAGCAGCTTGGAAGGGACAGGGCCCTACGAGCAGTACTTC	CASSLEGTGPYEQYF
TRBV10-3	TRBJ2-5	TRBD1	many	15	TGTGCCATCAGTGAGTCTGGGACAGGAAAAGAGACCCAGTACTTC	CAISESGTGKETQYF
TRBV20-1	TRBJ1-5	TRBD1	few	13	TGCAGTGCTACGGGACAGGCCCTTGGGCCCCAGCATTTT	CSATGQALGPQHF
TRBV6-5	TRBJ2-1	TRBD2	many	16	TGTGCCAGCAGTTACTCGGGCGGGAGGTCCTACAATGAGCAGTTCTTC	CASSYSGGRSYNEQFF
TRBV7-6	TRBJ2-1	.	many	15	TGTGCCAGCAGCTTAGTTAGGGGGGGCCAAGATGAGCAGTTCTTC	CASSLVRGGQDEQFF
TRBV29-1	TRBJ2-5	.	many	15	TGCAGCGTTAGGCTGCAGGGTGAGGTAGAAGAGACCCAGTACTTC	CSVRLQGEVEETQYF
TRBV5-1	TRBJ2-1	TRBD1	many	15	TGCGCCAGCAGCTTGGAGACAGGGGGTGGCTATGAGCAGTTCTTC	CASSLETGGGYEQFF
TRBV20-1	TRBJ2-1	.	many	15	TGCAGTGCTAAAATACAGGGGGGGTCATGGGATGAGCAGTTCTTC	CSAKIQGGSWDEQFF
TRBV12-3/TRBV12-4	TRBJ2-3	TRBD2	many	15	TGTGCCAGCAGTTTCGTAGCGGGAGGGCCAGATACGCAGTATTTT	CASSFVAGGPDTQYF
TRBV10-3	TRBJ2-3	TRBD2	many	15	TGTGCCATCAGTGCTCTAGCGGGTGACACAGATACGCAGTATTTT	CAISALAGDTDTQYF
TRBV4-3	TRBJ1-1	.	many	15	TGCGCCAGCAGCCAAGTTTACAGGAGGAACACTGAAGCTTTCTTT	CASSQVYRRNTEAFF
TRBV9	TRBJ1-1	.	many	15	TGTGCCAGCAGCCCAAGTGGAGGGGCAGACACTGAAGCTTTCTTT	CASSPSGGADTEAFF
TRBV7-2	TRBJ2-5	.	many	14	TGTGCCAGCAGCTTAGGACTAGAGGAGGGGACCCAGTACTTC	CASSLGLEEGTQYF
TRBV15	TRBJ2-6	.	.	19	TGTGCCACCAGCCAGATGCACGGCGGGACCCTCTCTGGGGCCAACGTCCTGACTTTC	CATSQMHGGTLSGANVLTF
TRBV12-3/TRBV12-4	TRBJ2-3	TRBD2	many	17	TGTGCCAGCAGTTTATCGGAAGCGGGGGGCCCGACAGATACGCAGTATTTT	CASSLSEAGGPTDTQYF
TRBV12-3/TRBV12-4	TRBJ2-2	TRBD2	many	17	TGTGCCAGCAGTCCCGGGACTAGCGGATTTAACACCGGGGAGCTGTTTTTT	CASSPGTSGFNTGELFF
TRBV30	TRBJ2-1	TRBD1	.	14	TGTGCCTGGAGTCACAGGGGGTACTACAATGAGCAGTTCTTC	CAWSHRGYYNEQFF
TRBV30	TRBJ1-5	TRBD1	many	15	TGTGCCTGGAGTGAGGACAGGGCTCTTAATCAGCCCCAGCATTTT	CAWSEDRALNQPQHF
TRBV20-1	TRBJ2-2	.	many	11	TGCAGTGCTAGAGATCCCCCGGAGCTGTTTTTT	CSARDPPELFF
TRBV20-1	TRBJ2-1	TRBD2	many	15	TGCAGTGCTAGAGAGGGTAGCGGGAGGTACAATGAGCAGTTCTTC	CSAREGSGRYNEQFF